Sequencing of this TCR beta chain was carried out in a study of cytomegalovirus exposure and HLA in healthy donors. The CDR3 loop spans 18 amino acids. Germline CDR1 reads LGHNA; CDR2 reads YSLEER. Trimming took 0 bases from V and 1 from J; bases not matched to a gene: 10. The study, taken as a whole, reports: Researchers reported in a later analysis that a missense DCLRE1C variant was tied to TCR beta V- and J-gene trimming.

PCR was performed using 60 Vbeta and 13 Jbeta primers. Clones were sequenced by immunoSEQ multiplex PCR, and TCRdb holds only the in-frame ones, with some missing. The repertoire consists of 75,000 to 100,000 clones, with around 77% occurring once and the leading ten covering around 0.63%. This clone was observed a handful of times. Its antigen remains unidentified. The chain combines TRBV4-3 with TRBJ2-7, with 9 bases fitting TRBD2. The sequence was collected from a man under 40 in good health and CMV-seronegative. Material: PBMCs. CDR3 protein: CASSQDLSAGGLSYEQYF. As DNA, the CDR3 is TGCGCCAGCAGCCAAGATCTCTCAGCGGGGGGTTTATCCTACGAGCAGTACTTC.